These 31 T cell receptor beta chains were sequenced from one sample in a study of blood T cell repertoires in COVID-19. Libraries were prepared by immunoSEQ multiplex PCR; TCRdb keeps only in-frame clonotypes and omits some of them. The sample shows under 15,000 clones, approximately 80% of them seen only once. The sample was peripheral blood. These receptors were taken from a man aged 35-49 years with active or convalescent COVID-19.

V and J are TRBV6-2 or TRBV6-3 and TRBJ2-7; 7 bases line up with TRBD1. The germline V gene encodes CDR1 MNHEY and CDR2 SVGEGT. V shed 4 bases, J shed 5 bases, and the junction held 17 bases outside the gene matches. The CDR3 is 17 residues long. CDR3 in amino acids: CASSSEGALKPFHEQYF. The DNA for the CDR3 is TGTGCCAGCAGTTCAGAGGGGGCGTTAAAACCGTTCCACGAGCAGTACTTC.

The gene calls are TRBV27 and TRBJ2-3; TRBD1 might be the D (5 bases). V was shortened by 6 bases and J by 8 bases, with 9 bases between the two germline ends. The germline gives CDR1 MNHEY, CDR2 SMNVEV (reference sequence). The CDR3 totals 11 residues. The CDR3 sequence is CASRTAFTQYF. CDR3 nucleotides: TGTGCCAGCAGGACAGCCTTTACGCAGTATTTT.

The chain is built from TRBV5-5 and TRBJ1-5, with 9 bases matching TRBD1. Germline-derived CDR1 and CDR2 are SGHKS and YYEKEE (reference sequence). The ends lost 4 bases at V and 11 bases at J; junction bases unmatched: 10. This CDR3 is 14 amino acids long. CDR3 loop: CASSGGQGGEAQHF. CDR3 coding DNA: TGTGCCAGCAGCGGGGGACAGGGAGGGGAGGCCCAGCATTTT.

The J gene is TRBJ1-1, the V gene TRBV7-6; D is undetermined. CDR3 length equals 11 residues. Trimming took 5 bases from V and 8 from J, leaving 9 bases between them. CDR1 SGHVS and CDR2 FNYEAQ come from the germline V gene. The CDR3 nucleotides read TGTGCCAGCAGCCGAGGTCCGGAAGCTTTCTTT. Translation: CASSRGPEAFF.

J is TRBJ2-1 and V is TRBV7-6; tentatively, D is TRBD2 (6 bases). The length of the CDR3 is 15 residues. Germline values: CDR1 SGHVS, CDR2 FNYEAQ. Trimming removed 5 bases at V and 8 bases at J, with 19 bases between. The chain's CDR3 is CASSAGLTTSHEQFF. The DNA of the CDR3 is TGTGCCAGCAGCGCGGGGCTAACCACTAGTCATGAGCAGTTCTTC.

The chain is built from TRBV6-2 or TRBV6-3 and TRBJ1-1; D perhaps matches TRBD1 (5 bases). V lost 0 bases to trimming and J lost 6 bases, with 14 bases between them. From germline, CDR1 is MNHEY and CDR2 SVGEGT. CDR3 length equals 15 residues. As DNA, the CDR3 is TGTGCCAGCAGTTACTCGATCCCGGGGGGTGCTGAAGCTTTCTTT. It translates to CASSYSIPGGAEAFF.

This chain uses TRBV7-8 with TRBJ1-1, with D unclear. V was pared by 5 bases and J by 0 bases, with 10 bases between. The CDR3 consists of 14 residues. The germline V gene encodes CDR1 SGHVS and CDR2 FQNEAQ. The CDR3 is CASSARRLNTEAFF. The CDR3 DNA follows: TGTGCCAGCAGCGCCAGGAGGTTGAACACTGAAGCTTTCTTT.

The CDR3 bases are TGCAGCTCCACCCTAAACACTGAAGCTTTCTTT. It is translated as CSSTLNTEAFF. The chain uses TRBV29-1 and TRBJ1-1; D unclear. CDR1 is SQVTM and CDR2 is ANQGSEA in the germline V gene. Trimming removed 8 bases at V and 2 bases at J, with 9 bases between. The CDR3 is 11 amino acids.

V gene TRBV29-1 combines with J gene TRBJ2-1, with 14 nucleotides matching TRBD2. There are 16 residues in the CDR3. The V gene end was trimmed by 6 bases and the J gene end by 1 base; junction bases not matched to a gene: 5. CDR1 is SQVTM, CDR2 ANQGSEA, per germline. CDR3 loop: CSVLGTSGSSYNEQFF. In DNA form, the CDR3 reads TGCAGCGTCCTTGGGACTAGCGGGAGTTCCTACAATGAGCAGTTCTTC.

The rearrangement joins TRBV7-2 to TRBJ1-3; D uncertain. Trimming removed 2 bases from V and 0 bases from J, with 11 bases in between. Germline values: CDR1 SGHTA, CDR2 FQGNSA. The CDR3 runs to 16 residues. The CDR3 loop reads CASSLNRRGSGNTIYF. The CDR3, as DNA: TGTGCCAGCAGCTTAAACCGCCGGGGCTCTGGAAACACCATATATTTT.

This chain links TRBV19 with TRBJ1-1; D not certain. CDR3 length: 15 residues. V shed 3 bases and J shed 5 bases, with 16 bases lying between them. CDR1 LNHDA and CDR2 SQIVND come from the germline V gene (reference sequence). The CDR3 DNA follows: TGTGCCAGTAGTATCTGGCCGAAAGTGAGGACTGAAGCTTTCTTT. Protein product: CASSIWPKVRTEAFF.

V gene TRBV13 combines with J gene TRBJ2-1; tentatively, D is TRBD1 (6 bases). V lost 4 bases and J 8 bases, leaving 15 bases between the germline ends. The germline V gene encodes CDR1 PRHDT and CDR2 FYEKMQ (reference sequence). This CDR3 is 14 amino acids long. CDR3: CASSSRTGSHEQFF. The CDR3 DNA is TGTGCCAGCAGCTCACGAACAGGGTCGCATGAGCAGTTCTTC. Together with reference TRBV13 and TRBJ2-1, the CDR3 gives the full variable domain: AAGVIQSPRHLIKEKRETATLKCYPIPRHDTVYWYQQGPGQDPQFLISFYEKMQSDKGSIPDRFSAQQFSDYHSELNMSSLELGDSALYFCASSSRTGSHEQFFGPGTRLTVL.

The chain links TRBV6-1 to TRBJ2-1; D remains unclear. This CDR3 region has 11 residues. Germline CDR1 MNHNS, CDR2 SASEGT. Trimming removed 2 bases from V and 7 bases from J, with 3 bases in between. As DNA, the CDR3 is TGTGCCAGCAGTGAATCGAATGAGCAGTTCTTC. Translated, it gives CASSESNEQFF.

The chain recombines TRBV6-6 with TRBJ1-1; D unresolved. This CDR3 region has 14 residues. Germline CDR1 is MNHNY and CDR2 is SVGAGI (reference sequence). Trimming pared 7 bases from V and 3 bases from J, leaving 15 bases between. CDR3 amino acids: CASTPRGGDTEAFF. CDR3 in DNA: TGTGCCAGCACCCCCCGGGGTGGGGACACTGAAGCTTTCTTT.

The V gene is TRBV19, the J gene TRBJ2-7; 9 bases fit TRBD1. Germline V gene lookup returns CDR1 LNHDA and CDR2 SQIVND (reference sequence). The CDR3 runs to 15 residues. Losses at the gene ends were 5 bases for V and 1 base for J; bases not matched to a gene: 6. The CDR3 DNA reads TGTGCCAGTAGTCTTCCGGGACAGGGATCCTACGAGCAGTACTTC. Protein: CASSLPGQGSYEQYF.

This clone was detected a few times. This CDR3 reads CASSEAGTSEYEQYF. The CDR3 DNA follows: TGTGCCAGCAGCGAAGCCGGGACTAGCGAATACGAGCAGTACTTC. The V call is TRBV11-2, the J call TRBJ2-7; TRBD2 matches at 10 bases. From germline, CDR1 is SGHAT and CDR2 FQNNGV. The CDR3 spans 15 residues. V lost 5 bases and J lost 4; bases outside the gene matches: 8.

This sequence joins TRBV5-4 and TRBJ2-5; 11 bases are a match to TRBD2. The CDR3 consists of 16 residues. Germline loops: CDR1 SGHNT, CDR2 YYREEE (reference sequence). Trimming at V came to 4 bases and at J to 0 bases, leaving 5 bases not matched to a gene. The CDR3 DNA reads as TGTGCCAGCAGCCCGGGGACTAGCGGTAACCAAGAGACCCAGTACTTC. Translated: CASSPGTSGNQETQYF.

The rearrangement links TRBV11-3 to TRBJ2-5; 7 bases agree with TRBD1. The germline gives CDR1 SGHNT, CDR2 YENEEA. Trimming took 5 bases from V and 4 from J; bases not matched to a gene: 4. There are 13 residues in the CDR3. CDR3 amino acids: CASSPRQGETQYF. Written as DNA, the CDR3 is TGTGCCAGCAGCCCTAGACAGGGAGAGACCCAGTACTTC.

This chain links TRBV5-4 with TRBJ2-7; D gene ambiguous. The CDR3 loop spans 13 amino acids. Germline loops: CDR1 SGHNT, CDR2 YYREEE (reference sequence). Trimming took 0 bases from V and 3 from J, leaving 7 bases between them. The CDR3 bases are TGTGCCAGCAGCTTGGTTCCGAGCTACGAGCAGTACTTC. Amino acids: CASSLVPSYEQYF.

This chain connects TRBV19 to TRBJ2-1, with 12 bases fitting TRBD2. CDR1 is LNHDA and CDR2 is SQIVND in the germline V gene (reference sequence). The CDR3 loop spans 16 amino acids. The J segment lost 3 bases and the V segment lost 3 bases, leaving 3 bases of the junction unmatched. CDR3 amino acids: CASSMLTSGGYNEQFF. CDR3 coding DNA: TGTGCCAGTAGTATGTTGACTAGCGGGGGCTACAATGAGCAGTTCTTC.

This clone came up once. This sequence joins TRBV5-4 and TRBJ2-1; D is uncertain. CDR1 and CDR2 from the germline V gene are SGHNT and YYREEE (reference sequence). The V and J ends lost 3 bases and 4 bases respectively, with 14 bases between them. CDR3 length: 15 amino acids. The CDR3 nucleotides are TGTGCCAGCAGCTCGCGGATAACACCTTACAATGAGCAGTTCTTC. Translating gives CASSSRITPYNEQFF.

This clone was recorded once. The rearrangement links TRBV28 to TRBJ2-5; 7 bases line up with TRBD2. After removal of 4 bases from V and 1 base from J, the junction contained 6 bases not matched to a gene. CDR3 length: 15 amino acids. CDR1 is MDHEN, CDR2 SYDVKM, per germline. CDR3 amino acids: CASSSYSGGQETQYF. The CDR3, as DNA: TGTGCCAGCAGTTCCTATTCGGGGGGCCAAGAGACCCAGTACTTC.

This sequence joins TRBV6-2 or TRBV6-3 and TRBJ1-2; 12 bases are a match to TRBD1. CDR3 length: 18 amino acids. Germline V gives CDR1 MNHEY, CDR2 SVGEGT. The J segment lost 7 bases and the V segment lost 4 bases, leaving 16 bases of the junction unmatched. This CDR3 reads CASSFPPGQGASTSGYTF. CDR3 bases: TGTGCCAGCAGTTTTCCCCCGGGACAGGGGGCGAGTACGAGTGGCTACACCTTC.

This CDR3 is CASSERPIAANNSPLHF. CDR3 DNA: TGTGCCAGCAGTGAAAGGCCCATCGCAGCGAATAATTCACCCCTCCACTTT. The V and J genes are TRBV2 and TRBJ1-6; D ambiguous. The CDR3 runs 17 residues. Germline V gene data show CDR1 as SNHLY and CDR2 as FYNNEI. V was cut by 2 bases and J by 5 bases, with 16 bases left in between.

The rearrangement uses TRBV7-2 and TRBJ1-5; TRBD1 matches at 9 bases. This CDR3 is 14 amino acids long. The germline V gene has CDR1 SGHTA and CDR2 FQGNSA. Trimming cost V 4 bases and J 7 bases; bases outside gene matches: 5. DNA of the CDR3: TGTGCCAGCAGCTCGACAGGGGGTGGACAGCCCCAGCATTTT. Translating it yields CASSSTGGGQPQHF.

V and J are TRBV27 and TRBJ1-1; D call uncertain. V shed 6 bases and J shed 5 bases, with 13 bases lying between them. Germline assignment: CDR1 MNHEY and CDR2 SMNVEV (reference sequence). The CDR3 is 13 residues long. The CDR3 protein is CASSVKMRTEAFF. As DNA, the CDR3 is TGTGCCAGCAGCGTAAAGATGCGAACTGAAGCTTTCTTT.

The DNA for the CDR3 is TGTGCCAGCAGCTTAGAGGGGACTACCTCCTACAATGAGCAGTTCTTC. Translation gives CASSLEGTTSYNEQFF. The chain links TRBV11-3 to TRBJ2-1; 7 positions match TRBD2. The germline V gene has CDR1 SGHNT and CDR2 YENEEA. After removal of 0 bases from V and 0 bases from J, the junction contained 2 bases not matched to a gene. The CDR3 is 16 residues long.

The chain combines TRBV19 with TRBJ2-5, with 8 bases aligning to TRBD1. Per germline, CDR1 LNHDA and CDR2 SQIVND (reference sequence). The CDR3 runs 15 residues. The V gene end was trimmed by 4 bases and the J gene end by 5 bases; junction bases not matched to a gene: 9. The DNA for the CDR3 is TGTGCCAGTAGTAGAGCCCCGACAGGGGTCGAGACCCAGTACTTC. This encodes CASSRAPTGVETQYF.

In nucleotides, the CDR3 is TGCGCCAGCAGCTACACCGGGACAGGGGCCTCCAATGAGCAGTTCTTC. Protein: CASSYTGTGASNEQFF. V is TRBV5-1 and J is TRBJ2-1, with TRBD1 identical over 10 bases. J lost 6 bases, V lost 3 bases, and 9 bases had no gene match. The CDR3 covers 16 residues. Germline loops: CDR1 SGHRS, CDR2 YFSETQ.

V and J are TRBV27 and TRBJ1-1, with 9 positions matching TRBD1. The V segment lost 5 bases and the J segment 8 bases; nucleotides outside the gene matches: 6. Germline V CDR1 and CDR2: MNHEY, SMNVEV (reference sequence). This CDR3 comprises 13 residues. The CDR3 region is CASSRRTGAEAFF. The CDR3 DNA is TGTGCCAGCAGTAGGAGGACAGGGGCCGAAGCTTTCTTT.

This clone was seen more than once but under ten times. This chain joins TRBV7-9 and TRBJ2-1, with 12 positions matching TRBD1. Looked up from germline, CDR1 is SEHNR and CDR2 is FQNEAQ (reference sequence). There are 14 residues in the CDR3. Unmatched junction bases numbered 2, after V lost 5 bases and J lost 6 bases. The CDR3 DNA reads as TGTGCCAGCAGCCTGGGACAGGGGGCCAATGAGCAGTTCTTC. It codes for CASSLGQGANEQFF.